This T cell receptor beta chain stems from a study of response to subunit inactivated influenza vaccine. Study observations and caveats: Authors suggested each seasonal influenza vaccination recruits few new T cells.

One entry per CDR3 protein, called by TCRdb with MiXCR from the RT-PCR reads. The sample includes about 700,000 distinct CDR3 sequences, around 13% seen only once; the top ten take 5.5% to 7%. Points on this clonotype: The antigen remains undetermined.

The source was PBMCs from blood, collected about 14 days before vaccination. This sequence originates from a man aged 45-65 years who received an inactivated influenza vaccine.

The CDR3 is CASRGGGVNTGELFF. The CDR3 nucleotides read TGTGCCAGCAGGGGAGGGGGGGTGAACACCGGGGAGCTGTTTTTT. This chain joins TRBV27 and TRBJ2-2; the D gene is possibly TRBD2 (7 bases). V dropped 6 bases and J dropped 1 base, with 12 bases sitting between them. CDR1 is MNHEY, CDR2 SMNVEV, per germline (reference sequence). CDR3 size: 15 residues.